The clone carrying this TCR beta chain came up a few times. Its antigen is currently unknown. This entry belongs to a study of blood T cells in healthy people across ages. Total RNA was isolated from each sample in quantities of at least 5 micrograms. CDR1 is MGHRA, CDR2 YSYEKL, per germline. The V gene end was trimmed by 1 base and the J gene end by 6 bases; junction bases not matched to a gene: 4. The CDR3 has 15 amino acids. Regarding the study as a whole: TCR beta diversity per million T cells fell roughly linearly with age.

A second PCR of roughly 7 to 11 cycles used a sample-barcoded 5' primer and a J-beta primer mix. TCRdb analysed the 5' RACE reads with MiXCR anew, one entry per CDR3 protein. Seen here are some 1,800,000 distinct CDR3 sequences, roughly two fifths observed once, and the top ten hold 20% to 25%. V gene TRBV4-1 combines with J gene TRBJ2-1; 9 bases map to TRBD1. The TCR comes from a human donor in good health. The sequencing input was blood. CDR3 bases: TGCGCCAGCAGCCAAGGGGACAGGGCCTCCAATGAGCAGTTCTTC. Its translation is CASSQGDRASNEQFF.